This T cell receptor (beta chain) was captured by sequencing in a study of blood T cells in healthy people across ages. It was around 9 milliliters of peripheral blood that were drawn from each donor. A J-beta primer mix and a sample-barcoded 5' primer were used in a second PCR of roughly 7 to 12 cycles. CDR3-containing paired-end reads numbered at least 2.5 million in each sample. TCRdb passed the 5' RACE reads through MiXCR, listing each CDR3 protein once. The sample shows 910,000 or so distinct CDR3 sequences, about 53% of them seen only once. Germline V gene sequence: CDR1 DFQATT, CDR2 SNEGSKA (reference sequence). Trimming took 4 bases from V and 5 from J; bases not matched to a gene: 8. The CDR3 totals 13 residues. On this clonotype itself: Its target is not known.

Study-level results: Unknown donor CMV status possibly confounded expanded clonotype changes. A greater number of naive CD4+ cells and higher diversity distinguished long-lived donors from aged donors.

Specimen: blood. The chain is built from TRBV20-1 and TRBJ2-7; 7 bases fit TRBD1. The source of this sequence is a woman aged 60 to 75 in good health. Written as DNA, the CDR3 is TGCAGTGCTACCCGGGACAGATTCGACGAGCAGTACTTC. Residues: CSATRDRFDEQYF.